Following are 28 T cell receptor beta chains from one sample sequenced in a study of blood T cell repertoires in COVID-19. TCRdb's copy holds only in-frame clones and misses some; the assay was immunoSEQ multiplex PCR. The table lists some 210,000 clones, approximately 90% of them singletons. The sample taken for sequencing was peripheral blood. The receptor source for this set is a man between 60 and 75 years old with COVID-19, enrolled during active disease.

The chain joins TRBV5-4 to TRBJ2-2; 8 nucleotides align to TRBD1. From germline, CDR1 is SGHNT and CDR2 YYREEE (reference sequence). The V segment lost 4 bases and the J segment 4 bases; nucleotides outside the gene matches: 6. This CDR3 is 15 amino acids long. CDR3: CASSPRTGITGELFF. The CDR3, as DNA: TGTGCCAGCAGCCCCCGGACAGGGATCACCGGGGAGCTGTTTTTT.

The chain joins TRBV9 to TRBJ2-5; 10 bases agree with TRBD2. Germline-derived CDR1 and CDR2 are SGDLS and YYNGEE. The CDR3 is made up of 15 amino acids. The V and J ends lost 3 bases and 4 bases, in that order; junction bases with no gene match: 6. The CDR3 sequence: CASSGSGRGPETQYF. The CDR3 DNA sequence: TGTGCCAGCAGCGGAAGCGGGAGGGGGCCAGAGACCCAGTACTTC.

This rearrangement joins TRBV27 to TRBJ1-1; maybe TRBD1 (6 bases). Trimming took off 6 bases at V and 0 bases at J, with 11 bases between the two ends. The germline V gene encodes CDR1 MNHEY and CDR2 SMNVEV (reference sequence). The CDR3 covers 14 residues. The DNA for the CDR3 is TGTGCCAGCAGCTCCGGGACACTGAACACTGAAGCTTTCTTT. Amino acids: CASSSGTLNTEAFF.

The chain uses TRBV4-1 and TRBJ1-2; 7 positions agree with TRBD1. With 1 base clipped from V and 6 bases from J, the junction kept 5 bases outside the gene matches. The CDR3 runs to 14 residues. Looked up from germline, CDR1 is MGHRA and CDR2 is YSYEKL. CDR3 residues: CASSQAGTENGYTF. CDR3 bases: TGCGCCAGCAGCCAAGCCGGGACAGAGAATGGCTACACCTTC.

The V and J genes are TRBV30 and TRBJ2-3; 9 bases map to TRBD2. V lost 6 bases to trimming and J lost 5 bases; unmatched junction nucleotides: 3. Germline CDR1 is GTSNPN and CDR2 is SVGIG (reference sequence). This CDR3 is 12 amino acids long. The CDR3 protein is CACSGSGDTQYF. DNA for the CDR3: TGTGCCTGTAGCGGGAGCGGAGATACGCAGTATTTT. The entire variable domain, with the rest obtained from reference TRBV30 and TRBJ2-3, is as follows: SQTIHQWPATLVQPVGSPLSLECTVEGTSNPNLYWYRQAAGRGLQLLFYSVGIGQISSEVPQNLSASRPQDRQFILSSKKLLLSDSGFYLCACSGSGDTQYFGPGTRLTVL.

V usage is TRBV7-2 and J usage is TRBJ1-6; TRBD1 aligns across 8 bases. Germline loops: CDR1 SGHTA, CDR2 FQGNSA. The CDR3 is made up of 16 amino acids. V shed 2 bases and J 9 bases; nucleotides not matched to a gene: 9. CDR3 nucleotide sequence: TGTGCCAGCAGCTTACAGGGGGCGCAAAGGACTTCACCCCTCCACTTT. Its translation is CASSLQGAQRTSPLHF.

The chain links TRBV7-9 to TRBJ2-5; TRBD1 aligns across 7 bases. Germline V gene data show CDR1 as SEHNR and CDR2 as FQNEAQ (reference sequence). Losses at the gene ends were 2 bases for V and 1 base for J; bases not matched to a gene: 7. The CDR3 contains 16 residues. The DNA of the CDR3 is TGTGCCAGCAGCTTACCGGGGCGGACAGGCCAAGAGACCCAGTACTTC. Its protein product is CASSLPGRTGQETQYF.

This clone showed up just once. The chain carries TRBV16 and TRBJ1-2; weak D call: TRBD1 (6 bases). V was cut by 4 bases and J by 6 bases, with 9 bases left in between. Looked up from germline, CDR1 is KGHSY and CDR2 is FQNENV. The CDR3 has 12 amino acids. CDR3 bases: TGTGCCAGCAGCCCCTGGACAGATGGCTACACCTTC. Encoded protein: CASSPWTDGYTF. Complete variable domain (other parts from reference TRBV16 and TRBJ1-2): GEEVAQTPKHLVRGEGQKAKLYCAPIKGHSYVFWYQQVLKNEFKFLISFQNENVFDETGMPKERFSAKCLPNSPCSLEIQATKLEDSAVYFCASSPWTDGYTFGSGTRLTVV.

The genes are TRBV18 and TRBJ2-7, with 8 bases identical to TRBD2. CDR3 length equals 13 residues. Germline CDR1 reads KGHSH; CDR2 reads LQKENI. J lost 3 bases, V lost 5 bases, and 3 bases had no gene match. CDR3 amino acids: CASSSGTSYEQYF. In DNA form, the CDR3 reads TGTGCCAGCTCATCTGGGACTAGCTACGAGCAGTACTTC.

This chain connects TRBV9 to TRBJ1-2; D not resolved. The CDR3 contains 14 residues. The V and J ends lost 0 bases and 7 bases respectively, with 13 bases between them. The germline CDR1 and CDR2 sequences are SGDLS and YYNGEE. The CDR3 loop is CASSVARANGGYTF. In DNA form, the CDR3 reads TGTGCCAGCAGCGTAGCGAGGGCTAATGGTGGCTACACCTTC.

This clone was seen only once. V gene TRBV15 combines with J gene TRBJ2-7, with D uncertain. The CDR3 consists of 11 residues. V was pared by 1 base and J by 11 bases, with 9 bases between. CDR1 and CDR2 (germline): LNHNV, YYDKDF (reference sequence). This CDR3 reads CATSRGGKEYF. In DNA form, the CDR3 reads TGTGCCACCAGCAGAGGCGGAAAGGAGTACTTC.

This chain links TRBV27 with TRBJ2-1, with 11 bases fitting TRBD2. Losses at the gene ends were 8 bases for V and 3 bases for J; bases not matched to a gene: 12. Per germline, CDR1 MNHEY and CDR2 SMNVEV (reference sequence). The CDR3 loop spans 17 amino acids. CDR3 protein: CASATRALAGGYNEQFF. CDR3 bases: TGTGCCAGCGCCACCAGGGCCCTAGCGGGGGGCTACAATGAGCAGTTCTTC.

The genes are TRBV30 and TRBJ1-5, with 9 bases fitting TRBD1. Germline V CDR1 and CDR2: GTSNPN, SVGIG (reference sequence). With 1 base clipped from V and 2 bases from J, the junction kept 3 bases outside the gene matches. The CDR3 is 15 residues long. This CDR3 reads CAWSARTGGNQPQHF. The CDR3 DNA sequence: TGTGCCTGGAGTGCAAGGACAGGGGGCAATCAGCCCCAGCATTTT.

This clone turned up a few times. J is TRBJ1-6 and V is TRBV6-1; TRBD1 is a possible D gene (5 bases). V lost 0 bases and J lost 10, with 7 bases in between. The CDR3 is 13 amino acids. Per germline, CDR1 MNHNS and CDR2 SASEGT. The CDR3 region has the DNA TGTGCCAGCAGTGAAGCTAGGGGCTCACCCCTCCACTTT. It yields the protein CASSEARGSPLHF.

This chain uses TRBV11-2 with TRBJ1-2; no definite D call. Germline values: CDR1 SGHAT, CDR2 FQNNGV. Trimming left V 1 base short and J 2 bases short, with 5 bases between. CDR3 length: 13 residues. CDR3 protein: CASSLGGNYGYTF. CDR3 sequence (DNA): TGTGCCAGCAGCTTAGGTGGCAACTATGGCTACACCTTC.

V usage is TRBV5-1 and J usage is TRBJ2-5, with 9 positions matching TRBD2. In germline, CDR1 is SGHRS, CDR2 YFSETQ. The junction had 6 bases not matched to a gene; V was cut back by 1 base and J by 2 bases. CDR3 length: 16 residues. For the CDR3, the DNA is TGCGCCAGCAGCTTGAGCGGGGGGTCCAATCAAGAGACCCAGTACTTC. It translates to CASSLSGGSNQETQYF.

This clone appeared a few times. The rearrangement links TRBV5-1 to TRBJ1-2, with D tentatively TRBD1 (5 bases). Looked up from germline, CDR1 is SGHRS and CDR2 is YFSETQ. The CDR3 loop spans 14 amino acids. V lost 4 bases and J lost 4, with 14 bases in between. The CDR3 nucleotides are TGCGCCAGCAGCCCGCAAGGGGTGGGCTATGGCTACACCTTC. It specifies CASSPQGVGYGYTF.

The genes are TRBV12-3 or TRBV12-4 and TRBJ2-7; weak D call: TRBD1 (5 bases). V was cut by 2 bases and J by 6 bases, with 8 bases left in between. This CDR3 comprises 12 residues. The CDR3 loop reads CASSLWGSEQYF. Written as DNA, the CDR3 is TGTGCCAGCAGTTTATGGGGCTCCGAGCAGTACTTC.

Concerning this clone: The sample carries other DNA sequences with the same CDR3. V is TRBV19 and J is TRBJ1-2; 7 bases agree with TRBD1. CDR3 length: 14 amino acids. J lost 0 bases, V lost 5 bases, and 3 bases had no gene match. The germline gives CDR1 LNHDA, CDR2 SQIVND (reference sequence). CDR3 residues: CASSPQGTNYGYTF. CDR3 nucleotide sequence: TGTGCCAGTAGTCCACAGGGGACTAACTATGGCTACACCTTC.

The V and J genes are TRBV19 and TRBJ1-2, with a weak D call TRBD1 (5 bases). Per germline, CDR1 LNHDA and CDR2 SQIVND (reference sequence). This CDR3 is built from 15 residues. V was cut by 1 base and J by 4 bases, with 13 bases left in between. The CDR3 region is CASSIGRTTSYGYTF. CDR3 sequence (DNA): TGTGCCAGTAGTATAGGGCGGACAACGAGCTATGGCTACACCTTC.

This clone was observed a single time. The chain carries TRBV2 and TRBJ2-2; D might be TRBD1 (5 bases). V lost 2 bases to trimming and J lost 4 bases, with 11 bases between them. This CDR3 has 15 residues. Germline loops: CDR1 SNHLY, CDR2 FYNNEI. This CDR3 is CASSEIGVGTGELFF. The CDR3 nucleotides read TGTGCCAGCAGTGAAATAGGGGTCGGCACCGGGGAGCTGTTTTTT.

The chain employs TRBV27 and TRBJ2-7, with 7 positions matching TRBD2. This CDR3 spans 16 amino acids. Germline lookup yields CDR1 MNHEY and CDR2 SMNVEV (reference sequence). Losses at the gene ends were 5 bases for V and 4 bases for J; bases not matched to a gene: 14. The DNA for the CDR3 is TGTGCCAGCAGTCCCGTCTCCTTTGGCGGGAGTTACGAGCAGTACTTC. Translation: CASSPVSFGGSYEQYF.

The chain is built from TRBV5-1 and TRBJ2-3, with 10 positions matching TRBD2. The CDR3 has 16 residues. Trimming at V came to 0 bases and at J to 3 bases, leaving 4 bases not matched to a gene. Germline V gene data show CDR1 as SGHRS and CDR2 as YFSETQ. The CDR3 here is CASSLALAGATDTQYF. Written as DNA, the CDR3 is TGCGCCAGCAGCTTGGCCCTAGCGGGAGCTACAGATACGCAGTATTTT.

In its sample, this clone was seen once. The rearrangement joins TRBV9 to TRBJ1-1; tentatively, D is TRBD1 (5 bases). The germline V gene has CDR1 SGDLS and CDR2 YYNGEE. The V end lost 0 bases, the J end lost 2 bases, and 14 bases lay between the germline ends. This CDR3 has 16 residues. CDR3 sequence (DNA): TGTGCCAGCAGCGTAGTGGGCGGGGCTTACAACACTGAAGCTTTCTTT. Translating it yields CASSVVGGAYNTEAFF. Full variable domain (missing parts from reference TRBV9 and TRBJ1-1): DSGVTQTPKHLITATGQRVTLRCSPRSGDLSVYWYQQSLDQGLQFLIQYYNGEERAKGNILERFSAQQFPDLHSELNLSSLELGDSALYFCASSVVGGAYNTEAFFGQGTRLTVV.

J is TRBJ2-7 and V is TRBV9; the match to TRBD1 covers 7 bases. CDR3 length: 13 amino acids. The V gene's germline CDR1 is SGDLS and CDR2 YYNGEE. V dropped 4 bases and J dropped 6; count of bases not matched to a gene: 7. In nucleotides, the CDR3 is TGTGCCAGCAGCTTCCAAGGGGGCTCCGAGCAGTACTTC. Translating gives CASSFQGGSEQYF. The full variable domain, completed using reference TRBV9 and TRBJ2-7, is DSGVTQTPKHLITATGQRVTLRCSPRSGDLSVYWYQQSLDQGLQFLIQYYNGEERAKGNILERFSAQQFPDLHSELNLSSLELGDSALYFCASSFQGGSEQYFGPGTRLTVT.

This chain uses TRBV19 with TRBJ1-5; TRBD1 matches at 8 bases. The V gene end was trimmed by 6 bases and the J gene end by 4 bases; junction bases not matched to a gene: 5. There are 14 residues in the CDR3. CDR1 is LNHDA, CDR2 SQIVND, per germline (reference sequence). CDR3 protein: CASRDREINQPQHF. DNA of the CDR3: TGTGCCAGTAGGGACAGGGAGATTAATCAGCCCCAGCATTTT.

The genes are TRBV4-1 and TRBJ2-1, with TRBD2 identical over 8 bases. CDR1 and CDR2 (germline): MGHRA, YSYEKL. CDR3 length: 16 amino acids. The V gene end was trimmed by 0 bases and the J gene end by 5 bases; junction bases not matched to a gene: 6. The CDR3 region is CASSQDLAGGNNEQFF. In nucleotides, the CDR3 is TGCGCCAGCAGCCAAGATCTGGCGGGAGGCAACAATGAGCAGTTCTTC.

The chain joins TRBV6-5 to TRBJ1-6; D may be TRBD1 (6 bases). Germline CDR1 reads MNHEY; CDR2 reads SVGAGI. V gave up 4 bases and J gave up 10 bases, with 14 bases separating them. The CDR3 has 14 amino acids. The CDR3 DNA reads as TGTGCCAGCAGTTCAACAGGGCGTCGGTCACCCCTCCACTTT. It codes for CASSSTGRRSPLHF.